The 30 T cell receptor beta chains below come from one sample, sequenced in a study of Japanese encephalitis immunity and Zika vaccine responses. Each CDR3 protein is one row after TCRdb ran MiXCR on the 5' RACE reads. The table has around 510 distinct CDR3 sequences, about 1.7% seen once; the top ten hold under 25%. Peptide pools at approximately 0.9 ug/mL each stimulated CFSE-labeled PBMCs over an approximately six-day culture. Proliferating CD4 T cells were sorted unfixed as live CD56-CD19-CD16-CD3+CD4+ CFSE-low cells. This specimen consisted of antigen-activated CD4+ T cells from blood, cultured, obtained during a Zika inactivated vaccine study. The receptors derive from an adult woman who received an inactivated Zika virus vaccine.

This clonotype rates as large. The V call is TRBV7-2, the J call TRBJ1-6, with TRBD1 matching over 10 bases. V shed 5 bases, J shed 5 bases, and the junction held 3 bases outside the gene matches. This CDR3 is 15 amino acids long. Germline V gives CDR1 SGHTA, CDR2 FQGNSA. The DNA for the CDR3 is TGTGCCAGCAGCACGGGACAGGGGAATAATTCACCCCTCCACTTT. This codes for CASSTGQGNNSPLHF.

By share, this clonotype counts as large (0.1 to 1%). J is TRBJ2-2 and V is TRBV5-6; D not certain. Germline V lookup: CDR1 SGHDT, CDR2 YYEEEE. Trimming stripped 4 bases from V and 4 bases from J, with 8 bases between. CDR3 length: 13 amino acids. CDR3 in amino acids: CASSLVPTGELFF. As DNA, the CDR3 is TGTGCCAGCAGCCTAGTGCCCACCGGGGAGCTGTTTTTT.

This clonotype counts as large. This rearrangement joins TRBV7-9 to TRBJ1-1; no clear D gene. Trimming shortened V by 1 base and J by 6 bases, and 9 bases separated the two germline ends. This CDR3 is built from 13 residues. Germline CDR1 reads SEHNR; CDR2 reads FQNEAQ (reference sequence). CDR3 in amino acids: CASSLDGYSEAFF. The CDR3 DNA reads TGTGCCAGCAGCTTAGATGGGTACTCTGAAGCTTTCTTT.

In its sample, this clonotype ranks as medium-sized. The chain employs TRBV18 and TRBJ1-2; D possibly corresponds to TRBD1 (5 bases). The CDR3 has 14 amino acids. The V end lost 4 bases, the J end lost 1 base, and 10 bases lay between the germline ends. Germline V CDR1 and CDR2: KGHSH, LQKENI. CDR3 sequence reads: CASSRGANNYGYTF. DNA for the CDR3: TGTGCCAGCTCACGAGGGGCCAATAACTATGGCTACACCTTC.

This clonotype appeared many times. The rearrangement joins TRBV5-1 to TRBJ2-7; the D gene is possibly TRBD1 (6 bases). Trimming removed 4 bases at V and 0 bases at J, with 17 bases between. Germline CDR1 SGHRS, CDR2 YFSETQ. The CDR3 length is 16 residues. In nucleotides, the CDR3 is TGCGCCAGCAGCGGGGGCTGGTCGGTAACCTCCTACGAGCAGTACTTC. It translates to CASSGGWSVTSYEQYF.

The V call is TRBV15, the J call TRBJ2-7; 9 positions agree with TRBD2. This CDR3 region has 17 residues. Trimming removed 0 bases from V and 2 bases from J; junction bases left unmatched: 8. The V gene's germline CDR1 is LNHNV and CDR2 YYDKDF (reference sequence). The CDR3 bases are TGTGCCACCAGCAGAGATCTCCAGCGGGGGGCCCCCTACGAGCAGTACTTC. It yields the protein CATSRDLQRGAPYEQYF.

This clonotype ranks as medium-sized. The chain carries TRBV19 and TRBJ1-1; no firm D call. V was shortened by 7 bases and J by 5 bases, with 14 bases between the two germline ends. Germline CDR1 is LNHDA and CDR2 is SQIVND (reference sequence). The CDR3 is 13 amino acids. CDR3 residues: CASTLLYGTEAFF. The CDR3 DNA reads TGTGCCAGTACCCTCCTATACGGGACTGAAGCTTTCTTT.

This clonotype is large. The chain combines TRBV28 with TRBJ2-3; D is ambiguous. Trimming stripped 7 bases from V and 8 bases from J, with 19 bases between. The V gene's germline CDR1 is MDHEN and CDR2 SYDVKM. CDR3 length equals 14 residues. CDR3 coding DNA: TGTGCCAGCACCCAAAACCCCCGGCCTGGTACGCAGTATTTT. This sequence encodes CASTQNPRPGTQYF.

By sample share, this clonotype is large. The CDR3 nucleotides read TGTGCCAGCAGCCAAACTGGCCTAGAAGCTTTCTTT. The encoded protein is CASSQTGLEAFF. The chain links TRBV3-1 to TRBJ1-1, with unresolved D. This CDR3 contains 12 residues. V dropped 2 bases and J dropped 8 bases, with 9 bases sitting between them. Per the germline V gene, CDR1 is LGHDT and CDR2 is YNNKEL (reference sequence).

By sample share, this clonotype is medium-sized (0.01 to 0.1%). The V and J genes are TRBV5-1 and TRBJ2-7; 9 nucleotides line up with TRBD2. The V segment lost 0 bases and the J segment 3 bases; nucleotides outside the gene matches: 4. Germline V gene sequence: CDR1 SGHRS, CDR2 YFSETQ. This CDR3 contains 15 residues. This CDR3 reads CASSLGAGGVYEQYF. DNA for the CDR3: TGCGCCAGCAGCTTGGGTGCGGGGGGGGTCTACGAGCAGTACTTC.

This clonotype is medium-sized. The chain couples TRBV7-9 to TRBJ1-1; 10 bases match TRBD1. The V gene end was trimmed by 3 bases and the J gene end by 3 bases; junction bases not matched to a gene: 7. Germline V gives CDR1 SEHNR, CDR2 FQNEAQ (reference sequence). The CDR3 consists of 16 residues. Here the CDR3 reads CASSFDRGPWYTEAFF. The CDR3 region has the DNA TGTGCCAGCAGCTTCGACAGGGGGCCCTGGTACACTGAAGCTTTCTTT.

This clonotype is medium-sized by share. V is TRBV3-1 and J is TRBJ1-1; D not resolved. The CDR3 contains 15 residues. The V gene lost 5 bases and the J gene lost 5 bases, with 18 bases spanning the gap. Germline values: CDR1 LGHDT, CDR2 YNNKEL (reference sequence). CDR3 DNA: TGTGCCAGCAGCAATCCCTTTGGCGGAGGAACTGAAGCTTTCTTT. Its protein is CASSNPFGGGTEAFF.

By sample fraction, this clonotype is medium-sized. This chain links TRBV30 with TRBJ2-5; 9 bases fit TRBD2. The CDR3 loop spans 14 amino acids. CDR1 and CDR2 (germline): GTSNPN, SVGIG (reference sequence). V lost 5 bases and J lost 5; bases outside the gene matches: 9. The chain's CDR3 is CAWDLGLAIETQYF. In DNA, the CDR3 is TGTGCCTGGGATCTCGGACTAGCGATCGAGACCCAGTACTTC. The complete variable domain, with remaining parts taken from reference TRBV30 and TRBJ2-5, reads SQTIHQWPATLVQPVGSPLSLECTVEGTSNPNLYWYRQAAGRGLQLLFYSVGIGQISSEVPQNLSASRPQDRQFILSSKKLLLSDSGFYLCAWDLGLAIETQYFGPGTRLLVL.

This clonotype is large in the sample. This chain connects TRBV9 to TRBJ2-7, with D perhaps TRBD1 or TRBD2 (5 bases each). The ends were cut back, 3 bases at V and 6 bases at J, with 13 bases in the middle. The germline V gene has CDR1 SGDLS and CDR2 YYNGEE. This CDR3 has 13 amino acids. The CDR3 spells CASSARPGLEQYF. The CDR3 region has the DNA TGTGCCAGCAGCGCGAGACCGGGGCTCGAGCAGTACTTC.

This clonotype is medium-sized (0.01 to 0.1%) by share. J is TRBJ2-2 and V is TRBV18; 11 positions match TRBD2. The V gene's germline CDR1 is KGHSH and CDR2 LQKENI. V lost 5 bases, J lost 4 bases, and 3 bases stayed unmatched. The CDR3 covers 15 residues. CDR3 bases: TGTGCCAGCTCAGTCGGGACTAGCGGCACCGGGGAGCTGTTTTTT. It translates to CASSVGTSGTGELFF.

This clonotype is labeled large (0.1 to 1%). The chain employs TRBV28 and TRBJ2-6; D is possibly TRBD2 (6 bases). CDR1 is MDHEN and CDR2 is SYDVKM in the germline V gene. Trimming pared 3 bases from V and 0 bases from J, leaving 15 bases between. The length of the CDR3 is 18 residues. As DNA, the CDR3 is TGTGCCAGCAGTTTTGGGGGGTTCCCTTTCTCTGGGGCCAACGTCCTGACTTTC. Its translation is CASSFGGFPFSGANVLTF.

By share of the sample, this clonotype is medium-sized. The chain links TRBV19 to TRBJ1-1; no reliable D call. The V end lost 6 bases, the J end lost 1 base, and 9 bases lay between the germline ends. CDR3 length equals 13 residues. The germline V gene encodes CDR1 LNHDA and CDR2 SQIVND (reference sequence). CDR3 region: CASRSITNTEAFF. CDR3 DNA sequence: TGTGCCAGTAGGAGCATCACGAACACTGAAGCTTTCTTT.

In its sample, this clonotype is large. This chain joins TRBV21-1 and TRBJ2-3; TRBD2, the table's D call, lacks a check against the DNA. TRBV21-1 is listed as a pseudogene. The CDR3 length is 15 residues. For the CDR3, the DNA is TGTGCCAGCAGCATTCGACTAGTAGGTCCAGATACGCAGTATTTT. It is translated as CASSIRLVGPDTQYF.

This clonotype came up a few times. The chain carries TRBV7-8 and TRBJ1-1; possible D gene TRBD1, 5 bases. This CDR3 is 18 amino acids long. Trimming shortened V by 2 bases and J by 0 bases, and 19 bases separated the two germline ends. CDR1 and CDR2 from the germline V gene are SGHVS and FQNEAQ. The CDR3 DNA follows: TGTGCCAGCAGCTTACGTACCCAACGGGGGACGGTGAACACTGAAGCTTTCTTT. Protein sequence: CASSLRTQRGTVNTEAFF.

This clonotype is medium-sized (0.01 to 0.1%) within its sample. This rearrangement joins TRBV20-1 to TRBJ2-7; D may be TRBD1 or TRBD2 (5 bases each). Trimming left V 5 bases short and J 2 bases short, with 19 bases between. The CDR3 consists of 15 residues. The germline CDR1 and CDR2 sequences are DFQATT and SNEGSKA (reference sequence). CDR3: CSARPGRAVTYEQYF. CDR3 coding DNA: TGCAGTGCTCGGCCGGGACGAGCGGTAACCTACGAGCAGTACTTC.

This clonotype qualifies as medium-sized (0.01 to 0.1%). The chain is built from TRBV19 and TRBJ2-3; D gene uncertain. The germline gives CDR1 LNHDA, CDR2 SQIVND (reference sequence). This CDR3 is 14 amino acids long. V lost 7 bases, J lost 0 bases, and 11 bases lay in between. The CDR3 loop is CASIGYSSTDTQYF. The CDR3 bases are TGTGCCAGTATCGGCTATTCTAGCACAGATACGCAGTATTTT.

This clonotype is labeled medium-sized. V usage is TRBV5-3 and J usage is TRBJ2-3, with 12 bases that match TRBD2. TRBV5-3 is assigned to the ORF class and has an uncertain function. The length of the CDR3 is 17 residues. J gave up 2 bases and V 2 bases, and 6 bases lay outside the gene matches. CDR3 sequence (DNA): TGTGCCAGAAGCTTACTAGCGGGGGGTCCATTCACAGATACGCAGTATTTT. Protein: CARSLLAGGPFTDTQYF.

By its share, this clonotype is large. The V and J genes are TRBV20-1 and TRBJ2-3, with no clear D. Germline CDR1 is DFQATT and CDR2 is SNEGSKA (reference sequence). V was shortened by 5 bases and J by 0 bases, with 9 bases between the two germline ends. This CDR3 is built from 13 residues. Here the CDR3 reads CSAGSGSTDTQYF. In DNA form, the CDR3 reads TGCAGTGCTGGCAGTGGTAGCACAGATACGCAGTATTTT.

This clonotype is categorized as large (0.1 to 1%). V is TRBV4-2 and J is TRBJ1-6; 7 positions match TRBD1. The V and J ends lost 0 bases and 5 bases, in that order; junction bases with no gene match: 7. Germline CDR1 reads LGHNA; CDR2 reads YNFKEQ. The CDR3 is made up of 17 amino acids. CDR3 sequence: CASSQENTGAHNSPLHF. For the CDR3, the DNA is TGTGCCAGCAGCCAAGAAAACACAGGGGCCCATAATTCACCCCTCCACTTT.

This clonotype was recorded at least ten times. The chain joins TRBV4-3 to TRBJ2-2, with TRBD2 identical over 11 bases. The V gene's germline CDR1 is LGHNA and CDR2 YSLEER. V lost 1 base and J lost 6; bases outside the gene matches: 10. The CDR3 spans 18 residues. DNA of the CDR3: TGCGCCAGCAGCCAAGTGGCTAGCGGGGGGACGTACCCCGGGGAGCTGTTTTTT. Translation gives CASSQVASGGTYPGELFF.

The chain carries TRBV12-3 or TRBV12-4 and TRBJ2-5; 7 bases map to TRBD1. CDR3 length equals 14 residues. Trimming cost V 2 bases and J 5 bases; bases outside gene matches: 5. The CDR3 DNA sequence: TGTGCCAGCAGTTTAAGACAGGGCAGGGAGACCCAGTACTTC. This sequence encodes CASSLRQGRETQYF.

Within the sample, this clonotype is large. The CDR3 reads CASCNGAYETQYF. The CDR3, as DNA: TGTGCCAGCTGTAACGGGGCGTATGAGACCCAGTACTTC. V gene TRBV7-2 combines with J gene TRBJ2-5; D possibly uses TRBD1 or TRBD2 (5 bases each). The CDR3 totals 13 residues. In germline, CDR1 is SGHTA, CDR2 FQGNSA. Trimming pared 8 bases from V and 5 bases from J, leaving 15 bases between.

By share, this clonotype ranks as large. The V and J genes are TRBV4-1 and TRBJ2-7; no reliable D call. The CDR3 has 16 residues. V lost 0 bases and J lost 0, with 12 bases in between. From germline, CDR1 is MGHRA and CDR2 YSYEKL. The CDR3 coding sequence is TGCGCCAGCAGCCAAGAAGTCAGCCGTAACTCCTACGAGCAGTACTTC. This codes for CASSQEVSRNSYEQYF.

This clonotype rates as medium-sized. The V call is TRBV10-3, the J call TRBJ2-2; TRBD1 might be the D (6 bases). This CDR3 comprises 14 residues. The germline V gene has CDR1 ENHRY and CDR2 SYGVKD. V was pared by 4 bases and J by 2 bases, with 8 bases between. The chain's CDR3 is CAISGDKNTGELFF. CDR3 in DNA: TGTGCCATCAGTGGGGACAAAAACACCGGGGAGCTGTTTTTT.

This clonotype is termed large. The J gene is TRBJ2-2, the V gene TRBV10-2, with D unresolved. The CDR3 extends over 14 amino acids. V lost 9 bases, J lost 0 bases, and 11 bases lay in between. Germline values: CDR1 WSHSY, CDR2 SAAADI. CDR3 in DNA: TGCGCCAGTCTTAATCCCTCGAACACCGGGGAGCTGTTTTTT. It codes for CASLNPSNTGELFF.